The entry below gives a single TCR beta chain sequence along with its context. Its target is not known. At the DNA level, this CDR3 is encoded by other sequences in the same sample as well. Separate from the roughly 700-subject first cohort was the approximately 120-subject validation cohort, to which the donors belonged. These data originate in a study of cytomegalovirus exposure and HLA in healthy donors. Sequencing was performed with immunoSEQ multiplex PCR; in TCRdb, only in-frame clones are kept and a portion is missing. The top ten clones hold roughly 1% of a sample with approximately 65,000 clones, about 94% of them seen once. Study conclusions and caveats: The TCR clusters that emerged in the first cohort tended, a later analysis found, to co-occur in the approximately 130 validation repertoires. Most sequenced TCRs were rare (though some public TCRs occurred in many donors). The classifier reportedly diagnosed cytomegalovirus status with high sensitivity and specificity.

This CDR3 has 15 residues. Germline lookup yields CDR1 SGHTA and CDR2 FQGNSA. With 3 bases removed from V and 1 base from J, the gap between germline ends came to 13 bases. This TCR came from a woman between 18 and 29 years old in good health and CMV-seronegative. The chain joins TRBV7-2 to TRBJ2-7; tentative D call: TRBD2 (6 bases). The sequencing sample was made of PBMCs. CDR3 residues: CASSLEGGGSYEQYF. CDR3 nucleotides: TGTGCCAGCAGCTTGGAGGGTGGCGGTTCCTACGAGCAGTACTTC.